This note documents a single T cell receptor (beta chain) sequence. The antigen it binds to is not known. These data originate in a study of control samples from healthy donors and cancer patients (dated by TCRdb to the early 2020s). Libraries came from the immunoSEQ multiplex PCR assay. In TCRdb, the immuneACCESS table is reduced to in-frame sequences with V and J assigned. These tables do not hold every clone; where another copy was compared, an unresolved V gene accounts for under half, and the others remain unexplained. The sample's records list 150,000 to 200,000 clones. The top ten constitute roughly 2% of the sample. Trimming takes 4 bases from V and 3 bases from J, and the germline ends sit 12 bases apart. Spanning cysteine to phenylalanine, the CDR3 consists of 15 amino acids. Just CDR3 DNA is preserved here, 45 bases in frame from base 1. The germline V gene (reference sequence) yields LNHNV for CDR1 and YYDKDF for CDR2.

Sequenced material: blood. Recombination connected TRBV15 to TRBJ1-4; 5 matching bases give a weak D call of TRBD1. The origin of this receptor is a woman between 25 and 40 years old in good health. The DNA sequence is given as TGTGCCACCAGCACCCGCGGGACGGCTAATGAAAAACTGTTTTTT. Its coded protein is CATSTRGTANEKLFF. The CDR3, completed at both ends by the reference TRBV15 and TRBJ1-4 genes, gives the full variable domain DAMVIQNPRYQVTQFGKPVTLSCSQTLNHNVMYWYQQKSSQAPKLLFHYYDKDFNNEADTPDNFQSRRPNTSFCFLDIRSPGLGDTAMYLCATSTRGTANEKLFFGSGTQLSVL.